A selection of T cell receptor beta chains follows, all from one sample in a study of identical twins. TCRdb reprocessed the 5' RACE reads with MiXCR, giving one entry per CDR3 protein. There are under 800,000 distinct CDR3 sequences in the sample; roughly 20% occur only once, and 4% to 4.5% lies in the top ten. These data were also filed under a second study, of T cells expressing NK-cell markers.

Sequencing input: PBMCs. Receptors were obtained from a young woman in good health. CDR3s include the opening cysteine and the closing phenylalanine or tryptophan. The D gene is left open where the match is weak. Clone size is stated in some rows and not others, as once, few, many or a class when expanded.

D: .; J: TRBJ2-5; V: TRBV5-1; size: .; DNA: TGCGCCAGCAGCCAGTCGTCACCAGAGACCCAGTACTTC; CDR3: CASSQSSPETQYF
D: .; J: TRBJ1-1; V: TRBV5-6; size: many; DNA: TGTGCCAGCAGCCGGGCAGCTGAAGCTTTCTTT; CDR3: CASSRAAEAFF
D: .; J: TRBJ2-3; V: TRBV6-1; size: .; DNA: TGTGCCAGCAGAGGGGCAGAACCACTACTAGGGGATACGCAGTATTTT; CDR3: CASRGAEPLLGDTQYF
D: TRBD2; J: TRBJ2-3; V: TRBV5-1; size: few; DNA: TGCGCCACCTCGGCGGGAGTCCTCACAGATACGCAGTATTTT; CDR3: CATSAGVLTDTQYF
D: TRBD1; J: TRBJ2-7; V: TRBV12-3/TRBV12-4; size: many; DNA: TGTGCCAGCAGGTCCGGGACAGACAGCTCCTACGAGCAGTACTTC; CDR3: CASRSGTDSSYEQYF
D: .; J: TRBJ1-4; V: TRBV20-1; size: few; DNA: TGCAGTGCTAGCCTGGGTCAGCCTAATGAAAAACTGTTTTTT; CDR3: CSASLGQPNEKLFF
D: TRBD2; J: TRBJ2-7; V: TRBV12-3/TRBV12-4; size: .; DNA: TGTGCCAGCAGACCGGGGCTAGCGGGAGGGCCGCACGAGCAGTACTTC; CDR3: CASRPGLAGGPHEQYF
D: TRBD2; J: TRBJ2-3; V: TRBV6-1; size: .; DNA: TGTGCCAGCAGTGAAGTGTTGCGGGGGGGCACAGATACGCAGTATTTT; CDR3: CASSEVLRGGTDTQYF
D: .; J: TRBJ2-3; V: TRBV15; size: .; DNA: TGTGCCACCAGCAGAGGCCTAGCCACAGATACGCAGTATTTT; CDR3: CATSRGLATDTQYF
D: .; J: TRBJ1-1; V: TRBV20-1; size: few; DNA: TGCAGTGCCGCCTGGACGGGGGGCACTGAAGCTTTCTTT; CDR3: CSAAWTGGTEAFF
D: .; J: TRBJ2-7; V: TRBV5-1; size: .; DNA: TGCGCCAGCAGCTTGGTCGGACCACTCTACGAGCAGTACTTC; CDR3: CASSLVGPLYEQYF
D: .; J: TRBJ2-1; V: TRBV20-1; size: .; DNA: TGCAGTGCTAGGTCACTTTTAGTCCACAATGAGCAGTTCTTC; CDR3: CSARSLLVHNEQFF
D: .; J: TRBJ2-5; V: TRBV20-1; size: .; DNA: TGCAGTGCTAGAGGCAGGTGGGCTCAAGAGACCCAGTACTTC; CDR3: CSARGRWAQETQYF
D: .; J: TRBJ1-1; V: TRBV20-1; size: few; DNA: TGCAGTGCTGACCCGGACAGCTTGAACACTGAAGCTTTCTTT; CDR3: CSADPDSLNTEAFF
D: TRBD2; J: TRBJ2-1; V: TRBV10-3; size: few; DNA: TGTGCCATCCCCGAGGGTACGGGTATCCCAGGGGGGACTAGCGATGAGCAGTTCTTC; CDR3: CAIPEGTGIPGGTSDEQFF
D: .; J: TRBJ2-5; V: TRBV4-2; size: many; DNA: TGTGCCAGCAGCCAAGGGGGCGGAAGAGGTCAAGAGACCCAGTACTTC; CDR3: CASSQGGGRGQETQYF
D: .; J: TRBJ2-3; V: TRBV5-1; size: few; DNA: TGCGCCAGCCGACTGACCCCGTCGGGGGGCACAGATACGCAGTATTTT; CDR3: CASRLTPSGGTDTQYF
D: TRBD1; J: TRBJ2-1; V: TRBV6-1; size: .; DNA: TGTGCCAGCACCCCACAATTCGAACTCGGGACAGGGGAGTACAATGAGCAGTTCTTC; CDR3: CASTPQFELGTGEYNEQFF
D: TRBD1; J: TRBJ2-7; V: TRBV29-1; size: .; DNA: TGCAGCGGCATGACAGGGTTTGAGCAGTACTTC; CDR3: CSGMTGFEQYF
D: .; J: TRBJ2-7; V: TRBV5-1; size: few; DNA: TGCGCCAGCAGCTTTAACGTAGGAAAAACCTACGAGCAGTACTTC; CDR3: CASSFNVGKTYEQYF
D: .; J: TRBJ1-2; V: TRBV29-1; size: .; DNA: TGCAGCGCCAACCCGGGGGCTGGCTATGGCTACACCTTC; CDR3: CSANPGAGYGYTF
D: .; J: TRBJ1-6; V: TRBV20-1; size: few; DNA: TGCAGTGCTAAAAGGGGGAACTCTTGGGATAATTCACCCCTCCACTTT; CDR3: CSAKRGNSWDNSPLHF
D: .; J: TRBJ2-7; V: TRBV9; size: .; DNA: TGTGCCAGCAGCGTGGCCCCAACAGGGAGGGTAAGCGACGAGCAGTACTTC; CDR3: CASSVAPTGRVSDEQYF
D: TRBD1; J: TRBJ1-2; V: TRBV20-1; size: .; DNA: TGCAGTGCTCAAACAGGGGCGTACGGCTACACCTTC; CDR3: CSAQTGAYGYTF
D: .; J: TRBJ1-2; V: TRBV12-3/TRBV12-4; size: many; DNA: TGTGCCAGCAGTATTATTGGGTATGGCTACACCTTC; CDR3: CASSIIGYGYTF
D: TRBD1; J: TRBJ1-1; V: TRBV5-1; size: many; DNA: TGTGCCAGCAGCCTAGGGGGCCTGAACACTGAAGCTTTCTTT; CDR3: CASSLGGLNTEAFF
D: TRBD1; J: TRBJ1-5; V: TRBV27; size: few; DNA: TGTGCCAGCAGCCCTGACAGGGGGGAAAATCAGCCCCAGCATTTT; CDR3: CASSPDRGENQPQHF
D: .; J: TRBJ2-5; V: TRBV29-1; size: .; DNA: TGCAGCGTTGAAGTTAGCGGTCTAGCTGAGATAGGGACCCAGTACTTC; CDR3: CSVEVSGLAEIGTQYF
D: TRBD2; J: TRBJ2-1; V: TRBV9; size: many; DNA: TGTGCCAGCAGCGAACATAGCGGGATAGCGAGCGGTGAGCAGTTCTTC; CDR3: CASSEHSGIASGEQFF
D: TRBD1; J: TRBJ2-7; V: TRBV29-1; size: many; DNA: TGCAGCGTTACCGGGACAGGGGTTCTGGAGCAGTACTTC; CDR3: CSVTGTGVLEQYF
D: .; J: TRBJ2-3; V: TRBV30; size: once; DNA: TGTGCCTGGAGTCCAGACGGGCCAGATACGCAGTATTTT; CDR3: CAWSPDGPDTQYF
D: .; J: TRBJ2-7; V: TRBV5-6; size: .; DNA: TGTGCCAGCAGCTTGGTCGTAGGGGGCGAGCAGTACTTC; CDR3: CASSLVVGGEQYF
D: .; J: TRBJ2-3; V: TRBV29-1; size: .; DNA: TGCAGCGTTGAAGGAGTATGGGGAGGCACAGATACGCAGTATTTT; CDR3: CSVEGVWGGTDTQYF
D: TRBD2; J: TRBJ2-5; V: TRBV18; size: .; DNA: TGTGCCAGCTCACCACAGCCTAGCGGTGGGCGGGAGACCCAGTACTTC; CDR3: CASSPQPSGGRETQYF
D: .; J: TRBJ2-7; V: TRBV10-2; size: few; DNA: TGCGCCAGCTCGGGCAGGCAGAACTCCTACGAGCAGTACTTC; CDR3: CASSGRQNSYEQYF
D: .; J: TRBJ1-2; V: TRBV5-5; size: few; DNA: TGTGCCAGCAGGGAGGACTTTAGGGATGGCTACACCTTC; CDR3: CASREDFRDGYTF
D: .; J: TRBJ2-7; V: TRBV9; size: .; DNA: TGTGCCAGCAGCGTATACCCTACAGGGGAGCAGTACTTC; CDR3: CASSVYPTGEQYF
D: .; J: TRBJ1-1; V: TRBV6-4; size: many; DNA: TGTGCCAGCAGTGACGGGAACAGCGCTTTCTTT; CDR3: CASSDGNSAFF
D: .; J: TRBJ1-1; V: TRBV20-1; size: .; DNA: TGCAGTGCTAGAGTGGGGGGAAAGTACACTGAAGCTTTCTTT; CDR3: CSARVGGKYTEAFF
D: .; J: TRBJ2-6; V: TRBV2; size: few; DNA: TGTGCCAGCTCGAAGGCGTTTCAGGGAACCGGGGCCAACGTCCTGACTTTC; CDR3: CASSKAFQGTGANVLTF
D: TRBD2; J: TRBJ2-2; V: TRBV3-1; size: many; DNA: TGTGCCAGCAGCCAACGGGGGGACACCGGGGAGCTGTTTTTT; CDR3: CASSQRGDTGELFF
D: TRBD1; J: TRBJ2-2; V: TRBV7-8; size: few; DNA: TGTGCCAGTCGACTCTATGGGGTGGGGGGACAGGGAGCACCCGGGGAGCTGTTTTTT; CDR3: CASRLYGVGGQGAPGELFF
D: .; J: TRBJ1-5; V: TRBV20-1; size: few; DNA: TGCAGTGCTAGAGGCAGCTTCAATCAGCCCCAGCATTTT; CDR3: CSARGSFNQPQHF
D: TRBD2; J: TRBJ2-3; V: TRBV5-1; size: few; DNA: TGCGCCAGCAGCCTCCCGCTCGGACTAGCGGGGGGGGATACGCAGTATTTT; CDR3: CASSLPLGLAGGDTQYF
D: .; J: TRBJ2-7; V: TRBV24-1; size: .; DNA: TGTGCCACGCAGCGGACGGGAGAGGACGAGCAGTACTTC; CDR3: CATQRTGEDEQYF
D: .; J: TRBJ2-1; V: TRBV27; size: few; DNA: TGTGCCAGCCGGAGAGCCGGAAACAATGAGCAGTTCTTC; CDR3: CASRRAGNNEQFF
D: TRBD2; J: TRBJ2-1; V: TRBV5-1; size: .; DNA: TGCGCCAGCAGCCCCAAGGGACTAGCGGGAGTACTGAATGAGCAGTTCTTC; CDR3: CASSPKGLAGVLNEQFF
D: TRBD1; J: TRBJ2-7; V: TRBV20-1; size: few; DNA: TGCAGTGCTAGACCAGTGCAGGGGGCACAAATCTACGAGCAGTACTTC; CDR3: CSARPVQGAQIYEQYF
D: TRBD2; J: TRBJ2-1; V: TRBV20-1; size: .; DNA: TGCAGTGCTAGGGGGGGGACTAGCGCCGATGAGCAGTTCTTC; CDR3: CSARGGTSADEQFF
D: .; J: TRBJ2-3; V: TRBV9; size: few; DNA: TGTGCCAGCAGCCTAGATGGGTACGGGTATACGCAGTATTTT; CDR3: CASSLDGYGYTQYF
D: .; J: TRBJ2-2; V: TRBV4-3; size: .; DNA: TGCGCCAGCAGCCAAGATTCTCCCCTTACGGCCGGGGAGCTGTTTTTT; CDR3: CASSQDSPLTAGELFF
D: .; J: TRBJ1-2; V: TRBV10-3; size: .; DNA: TGTGCCACCCTCGGGATCGGTCCACGTGGCTACACCTTC; CDR3: CATLGIGPRGYTF
D: .; J: TRBJ2-5; V: TRBV7-2; size: .; DNA: TGTGCCAGCAGCTTGGGGATTCGAGAGACCCAGTACTTC; CDR3: CASSLGIRETQYF
D: TRBD2; J: TRBJ2-1; V: TRBV20-1; size: few; DNA: TGCAGTGCTGAAACCGGGACTAGCGGGGACAATGAGCAGTTCTTC; CDR3: CSAETGTSGDNEQFF
D: TRBD2; J: TRBJ2-5; V: TRBV3-1; size: few; DNA: TGTGCCAGCAGCCAACGAGGAGGGAGGGTCCAAGAGACCCAGTACTTC; CDR3: CASSQRGGRVQETQYF
D: TRBD2; J: TRBJ2-1; V: TRBV4-2; size: few; DNA: TGTGCCAGCAGCCACAGGCTAGCGGGGGGAGAGCAGTTCTTC; CDR3: CASSHRLAGGEQFF
D: TRBD1; J: TRBJ2-3; V: TRBV20-1; size: few; DNA: TGCAGTGCCTCCCAGGGGGCGAGAGATACGCAGTATTTT; CDR3: CSASQGARDTQYF
D: TRBD2; J: TRBJ2-3; V: TRBV12-3/TRBV12-4; size: few; DNA: TGTGCCAGCAGTTTTTCTCGCGGGAGAAGCCTAAATACGCAGTATTTT; CDR3: CASSFSRGRSLNTQYF
D: .; J: TRBJ2-7; V: TRBV6-1; size: few; DNA: TGTGCCAGCAGTGAAGGTAGGGGACACAGCCCCTACGAGCAGTACTTC; CDR3: CASSEGRGHSPYEQYF